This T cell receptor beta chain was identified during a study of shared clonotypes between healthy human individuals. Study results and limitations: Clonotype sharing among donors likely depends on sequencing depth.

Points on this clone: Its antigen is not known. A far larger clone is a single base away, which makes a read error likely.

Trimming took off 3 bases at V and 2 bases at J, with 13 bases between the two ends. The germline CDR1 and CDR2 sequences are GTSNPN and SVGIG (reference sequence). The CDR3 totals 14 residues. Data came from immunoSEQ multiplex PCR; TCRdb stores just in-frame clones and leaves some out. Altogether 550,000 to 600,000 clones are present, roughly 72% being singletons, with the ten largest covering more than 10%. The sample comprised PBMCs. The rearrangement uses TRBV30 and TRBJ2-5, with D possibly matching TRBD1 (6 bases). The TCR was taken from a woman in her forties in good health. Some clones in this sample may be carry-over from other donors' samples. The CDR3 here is CAWSRQARQETQYF. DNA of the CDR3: TGTGCCTGGAGCCGACAGGCTCGACAAGAGACCCAGTACTTC.